This TCR beta chain was found in a study of T-cell reconstitution after alpha-beta-depleted transplantation in children. V shed 6 bases and J shed 7 bases, with 13 bases lying between them. This CDR3 is built from 12 residues. This clonotype was seen more than once but under ten times. Unique molecular identifiers were incorporated into the prepared TCRbeta library. MiXCR was run by TCRdb on the PCR reads, yielding one entry per CDR3 protein. Here the sample spans about 400,000 distinct CDR3 sequences, roughly 22% being singletons. This chain links TRBV12-3 or TRBV12-4 with TRBJ2-7; D is possibly TRBD1 (6 bases). This TCR was sampled from a human donor who donated a stem cell graft to a child with acute myeloid leukemia. The input for sequencing was PBMCs from the stem cell graft donor, taken from the stem cell graft. CDR3 protein: CASRGALGEQYF. The CDR3 bases are TGTGCCAGCAGGGGGGCCCTTGGTGAGCAGTACTTC.